This paragraph reports one T cell receptor beta chain. Its antigen is unknown. The data originate from a study of CXCR3-negative and CXCR3-positive naive CD8 T cells. 5' RACE that incorporated UMI labels was used to prepare the TRB cDNA libraries. Each CDR3 protein gets one entry in TCRdb, which reprocessed the 5' RACE reads and gives no DNA. This specimen shows about 150,000 distinct CDR3 sequences; the ten leading clones hold 0.25% to 0.3%. Study-wide results and caveats: Naive cells positive for CXCR3 carried more hydrophobic TRB CDR3s than CXCR3-negative ones. The study found that naive CXCR3-negative and CXCR3-positive cells shared TRBV-TRBJ usage, while memory cells differed. TRB CDR3 properties served as the basis for inferring TCR strength, and surface CD5 was comparable between naive subsets.

Germline V lookup: CDR1 SGHAT, CDR2 FQNNGV. The CDR3 sequence is 12 residues long. Every individual CD8+ T cell subset underwent sorting in triplicate at under 350,000 cells apiece. Within the CD8+ T cell compartment, naive cells were CD45RO-CCR7+CD27+CD95-. The sequenced sample consisted of naive CXCR3+ CD8+ T cells from blood. Subset in this sample: CD45RO-CCR7+CD27+CD95- naive CD8+ T cells expressing CXCR3 (TNR3+). The TCR comes from a human donor in good health. Some clones in this sample may be carry-over from other donors' samples. The chain recombines TRBV11-2 with TRBJ1-1. CDR3 residues: CASSPAASEAFF.